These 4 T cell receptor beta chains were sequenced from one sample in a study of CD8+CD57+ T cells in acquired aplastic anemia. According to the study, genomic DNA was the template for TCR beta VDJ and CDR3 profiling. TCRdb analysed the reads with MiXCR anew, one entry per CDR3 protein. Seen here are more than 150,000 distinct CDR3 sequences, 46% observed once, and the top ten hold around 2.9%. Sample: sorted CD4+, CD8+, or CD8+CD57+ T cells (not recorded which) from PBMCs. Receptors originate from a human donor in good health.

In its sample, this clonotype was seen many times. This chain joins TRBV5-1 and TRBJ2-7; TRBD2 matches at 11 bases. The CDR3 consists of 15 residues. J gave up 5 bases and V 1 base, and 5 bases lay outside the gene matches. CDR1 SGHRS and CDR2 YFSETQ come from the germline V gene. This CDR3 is CASSLWLAGGHEQYF. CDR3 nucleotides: TGCGCCAGCAGCTTGTGGTTAGCGGGAGGGCACGAGCAGTACTTC.

Written as DNA, the CDR3 is TGCAGCGTTGGAGGGAACCAAGAGACCCAGTACTTC. Protein sequence: CSVGGNQETQYF. The V and J genes are TRBV29-1 and TRBJ2-5; D is perhaps TRBD2 (5 bases). CDR3 length: 12 amino acids. Germline assignment: CDR1 SQVTM and CDR2 ANQGSEA. V was clipped by 4 bases and J by 0 bases, with 6 bases between them.

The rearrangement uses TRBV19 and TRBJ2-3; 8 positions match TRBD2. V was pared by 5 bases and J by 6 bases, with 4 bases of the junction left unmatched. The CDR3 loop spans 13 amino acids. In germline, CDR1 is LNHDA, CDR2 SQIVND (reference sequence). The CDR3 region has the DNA TGTGCCAGTAGTCGACTAGCGTCGGATACGCAGTATTTT. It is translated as CASSRLASDTQYF.

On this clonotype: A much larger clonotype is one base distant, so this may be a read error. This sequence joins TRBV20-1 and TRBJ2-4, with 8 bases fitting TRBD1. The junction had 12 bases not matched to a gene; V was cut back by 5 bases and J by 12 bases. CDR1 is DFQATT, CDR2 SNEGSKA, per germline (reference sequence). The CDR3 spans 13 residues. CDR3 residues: CSAPLTGEVAQYF. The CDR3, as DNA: TGCAGTGCTCCCTTGACAGGGGAGGTAGCTCAGTACTTC.